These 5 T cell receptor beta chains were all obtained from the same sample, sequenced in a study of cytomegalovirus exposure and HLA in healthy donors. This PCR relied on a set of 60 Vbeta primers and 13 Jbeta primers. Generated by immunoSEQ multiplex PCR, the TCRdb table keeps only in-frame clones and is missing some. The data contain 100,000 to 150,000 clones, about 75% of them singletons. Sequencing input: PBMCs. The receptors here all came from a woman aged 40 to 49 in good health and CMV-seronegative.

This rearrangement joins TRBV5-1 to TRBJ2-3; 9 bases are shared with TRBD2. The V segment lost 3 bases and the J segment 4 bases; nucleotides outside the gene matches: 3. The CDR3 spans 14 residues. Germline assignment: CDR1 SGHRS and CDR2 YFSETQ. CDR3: CASSYRLAADTQYF. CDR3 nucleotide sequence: TGCGCCAGCAGCTACCGACTAGCGGCAGATACGCAGTATTTT.

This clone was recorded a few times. CDR3 in amino acids: CASSPLGGWDNEQFF. DNA of the CDR3: TGCGCCAGCAGCCCCCTAGGAGGTTGGGACAATGAGCAGTTCTTC. The chain joins TRBV5-1 to TRBJ2-1; possibly TRBD2 for D (5 bases). CDR3 length: 15 amino acids. The germline V gene has CDR1 SGHRS and CDR2 YFSETQ. Trimming left V 4 bases short and J 5 bases short, with 16 bases between.

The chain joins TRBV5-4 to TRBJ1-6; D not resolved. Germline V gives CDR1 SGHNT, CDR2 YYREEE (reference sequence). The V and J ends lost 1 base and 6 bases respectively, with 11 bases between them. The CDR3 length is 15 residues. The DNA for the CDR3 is TGTGCCAGCAGCTTGATAGAACAGATTAATTCACCCCTCCACTTT. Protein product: CASSLIEQINSPLHF.

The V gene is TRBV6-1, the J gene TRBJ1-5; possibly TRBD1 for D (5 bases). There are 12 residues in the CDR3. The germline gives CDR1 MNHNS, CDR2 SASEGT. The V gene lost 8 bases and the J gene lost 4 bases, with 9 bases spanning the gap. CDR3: CASVGGNQPQHF. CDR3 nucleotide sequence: TGTGCCAGCGTCGGGGGTAATCAGCCCCAGCATTTT.

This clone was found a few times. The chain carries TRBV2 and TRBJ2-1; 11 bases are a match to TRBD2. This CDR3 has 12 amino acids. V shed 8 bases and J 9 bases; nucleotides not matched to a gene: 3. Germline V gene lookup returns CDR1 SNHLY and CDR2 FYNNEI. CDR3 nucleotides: TGTGCCAGCTCCGGGACTAGCGGTGAGCAGTTCTTC. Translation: CASSGTSGEQFF.